What follows are 25 T cell receptor beta chains derived from one specimen sequenced in a study of blood T cell repertoires in COVID-19. Sequencing was performed with immunoSEQ multiplex PCR; in TCRdb, only in-frame clones are kept and a portion is missing. The sample shows 80,000 or so clones, more than 70% of them seen only once. What was sequenced was peripheral blood. Source of these receptors: a man aged 50-60 years with acute or convalescent COVID-19.

This chain connects TRBV28 to TRBJ1-6; D might be TRBD1 (5 bases). This CDR3 spans 15 amino acids. The germline V gene encodes CDR1 MDHEN and CDR2 SYDVKM. V gave up 2 bases and J gave up 4 bases, with 9 bases separating them. The CDR3 bases are TGTGCCAGCAGTTTAACGGGGGGTTATAATTCACCCCTCCACTTT. It encodes CASSLTGGYNSPLHF.

This chain links TRBV3-1 (or the pseudogene TRBV3-2) with TRBJ2-7; 8 nucleotides match TRBD2. V shed 3 bases, J shed 2 bases, and the junction held 9 bases outside the gene matches. Germline CDR1 LGHDT, CDR2 YNNKEL (reference sequence). The CDR3 has 16 amino acids. CDR3 sequence: CASSHSWGGGTYEQYF. The CDR3 nucleotides read TGTGCCAGCAGCCACTCCTGGGGCGGGGGGACCTACGAGCAGTACTTC.

This chain uses TRBV5-1 with TRBJ2-3, with D perhaps TRBD2 (5 bases). The germline CDR1 and CDR2 sequences are SGHRS and YFSETQ. Between the trimmed V and J ends, which lost 4 bases and 0 bases, there was a span of 12 bases. This CDR3 has 15 residues. In DNA, the CDR3 is TGCGCCAGCAGCCCCAGCGGAGCTAGCACAGATACGCAGTATTTT. Protein sequence: CASSPSGASTDTQYF. Full variable domain (remainder filled in from reference TRBV5-1 and TRBJ2-3): KAGVTQTPRYLIKTRGQQVTLSCSPISGHRSVSWYQQTPGQGLQFLFEYFSETQRNKGNFPGRFSGRQFSNSRSEMNVSTLELGDSALYLCASSPSGASTDTQYFGPGTRLTVL.

The chain has TRBV4-2 and TRBJ1-1, with TRBD1 matching over 12 bases. Germline loops: CDR1 LGHNA, CDR2 YNFKEQ. Unmatched junction bases numbered 7, after V lost 2 bases and J lost 0 bases. CDR3 size: 18 residues. This chain's CDR3 is CASSQPGTGGLLNTEAFF. In DNA form, the CDR3 reads TGTGCCAGCAGCCAACCCGGGACAGGGGGCCTTCTGAACACTGAAGCTTTCTTT.

V usage is TRBV28 and J usage is TRBJ2-7, with 9 bases matching TRBD2. The CDR3 extends over 14 amino acids. Germline CDR1 is MDHEN and CDR2 is SYDVKM. V lost 2 bases to trimming and J lost 4 bases; unmatched junction nucleotides: 3. CDR3 nucleotides: TGTGCCAGCAGTTTAGGCGGGAGGGCTTACGAGCAGTACTTC. It encodes CASSLGGRAYEQYF.

J is TRBJ2-5 and V is TRBV5-5; unclear D gene. This CDR3 contains 14 residues. Trimming cost V 1 base and J 4 bases, with 11 bases left between them. Germline CDR1 and CDR2: SGHKS and YYEKEE (reference sequence). The CDR3 is CASSLSGFGETQYF. In DNA, the CDR3 is TGTGCCAGCAGCTTGTCGGGTTTTGGAGAGACCCAGTACTTC.

The rearrangement links TRBV2 to TRBJ1-2; D gene unclear. CDR1 and CDR2 (germline): SNHLY, FYNNEI. The V and J ends lost 7 bases and 7 bases respectively, with 10 bases between them. CDR3 length: 11 amino acids. The CDR3, as DNA: TGTGCCAGCACTATCGAGGCTGGCTACACCTTC. Its translation: CASTIEAGYTF.

This chain joins TRBV15 and TRBJ1-2; perhaps TRBD1 as D (5 bases). The CDR3 totals 15 residues. Germline assignment: CDR1 LNHNV and CDR2 YYDKDF (reference sequence). V was clipped by 0 bases and J by 4 bases, with 12 bases between them. The CDR3 DNA reads TGTGCCACCAGCAGAGAGGGGCCGCGCCGCTATGGCTACACCTTC. As protein: CATSREGPRRYGYTF.

The rearrangement links TRBV7-2 to TRBJ2-1, with 8 positions matching TRBD2. The CDR3 loop spans 15 amino acids. The germline CDR1 and CDR2 sequences are SGHTA and FQGNSA. J was trimmed by 4 bases and V by 7 bases; bases with no gene match: 9. CDR3 residues: CASTLSGSSYNEQFF. DNA of the CDR3: TGTGCCAGCACCCTGAGCGGGAGTTCGTACAATGAGCAGTTCTTC.

The sample holds one count of this clone. Germline is not matched at one junction end, which may reflect a read error. The rearrangement links TRBV5-4 to TRBJ2-3, with TRBD1 identical over 9 bases. Germline CDR1 reads SGHNT; CDR2 reads YYREEE (reference sequence). CDR3 size: 14 residues. CDR3 residues: CASSWRTGADTQYF. The CDR3 DNA follows: TGTGCCAGCAGCTGGCGGACAGGGGCAGACACGCAGTATTTT.

This rearrangement joins TRBV2 to TRBJ1-1; perhaps TRBD1 as D (6 bases). CDR3 length: 15 residues. The germline CDR1 and CDR2 sequences are SNHLY and FYNNEI. Trimming shortened V by 3 bases and J by 2 bases, and 13 bases separated the two germline ends. CDR3 protein: CASSDIFRGNTEAFF. The CDR3 bases are TGTGCCAGCAGTGACATTTTCAGGGGTAACACTGAAGCTTTCTTT.

The rearrangement uses TRBV2 and TRBJ2-5, with D perhaps matching TRBD1 (6 bases). This CDR3 region has 14 residues. V was shortened by 4 bases and J by 2 bases, with 11 bases between the two germline ends. Per the germline V gene, CDR1 is SNHLY and CDR2 is FYNNEI. The CDR3 region has the DNA TGTGCCAGCAGTGTTGGACAGATACAAGAGACCCAGTACTTC. The encoded protein is CASSVGQIQETQYF.

V and J are TRBV28 and TRBJ2-7, with 7 bases matching TRBD2. The ends lost 2 bases at V and 3 bases at J; junction bases unmatched: 7. Germline V lookup: CDR1 MDHEN, CDR2 SYDVKM. The CDR3 is 15 residues long. CDR3 protein: CASSLGGEGFYEQYF. The CDR3 nucleotides read TGTGCCAGCAGTTTAGGGGGGGAGGGATTCTACGAGCAGTACTTC.

The chain joins TRBV24-1 to TRBJ2-1; tentatively, D is TRBD2 (5 bases). Germline lookup yields CDR1 KGHDR and CDR2 SFDVKD. This CDR3 has 12 amino acids. Trimming removed 3 bases from V and 9 bases from J, with 8 bases in between. The CDR3: CATSDRGAEQFF. The CDR3 DNA reads as TGTGCCACCAGTGATCGGGGAGCTGAGCAGTTCTTC.

V and J are TRBV7-2 and TRBJ1-4; D not resolved. The CDR3 is 16 residues long. Trimming took 5 bases from V and 0 from J, leaving 13 bases between them. Per the germline V gene, CDR1 is SGHTA and CDR2 is FQGNSA. The CDR3 DNA reads as TGTGCCAGCAGCCCCCGGGTGCGGGCAACTAATGAAAAACTGTTTTTT. Its translation: CASSPRVRATNEKLFF.

The chain couples TRBV9 to TRBJ1-1; 9 positions match TRBD1. The CDR3 extends over 14 amino acids. V lost 0 bases to trimming and J lost 7 bases; unmatched junction nucleotides: 4. Germline V gene data show CDR1 as SGDLS and CDR2 as YYNGEE. CDR3 sequence: CASSVDGTGNEAFF. CDR3 nucleotides: TGTGCCAGCAGCGTAGACGGGACAGGGAATGAAGCTTTCTTT.

The chain employs TRBV24-1 and TRBJ1-1; 8 positions match TRBD1. This CDR3 has 15 residues. Germline CDR1 reads KGHDR; CDR2 reads SFDVKD. V shed 8 bases and J 2 bases; nucleotides not matched to a gene: 9. Written as DNA, the CDR3 is TGTGCCACCACGGCGGACAGGGCAACTAACACTGAAGCTTTCTTT. It is translated as CATTADRATNTEAFF.

The J gene is TRBJ2-7, the V gene TRBV2; D is undetermined. Germline V gives CDR1 SNHLY, CDR2 FYNNEI. CDR3 length: 14 residues. With 8 bases removed from V and 2 bases from J, the gap between germline ends came to 16 bases. The CDR3 sequence: CASGVYSAPYEQYF. CDR3 nucleotides: TGTGCCAGCGGAGTGTACTCGGCCCCCTACGAGCAGTACTTC.

In the case of this clone: Compared with germline, one end of the junction differs, possibly owing to a read error. The chain's CDR3 is CTSSKSGRVGEQYF. In DNA form, the CDR3 reads TGTACCAGCAGCAAAAGCGGGAGAGTAGGCGAGCAGTACTTC. The chain links TRBV28 to TRBJ2-7; 8 nucleotides agree with TRBD2. This CDR3 comprises 14 residues. CDR1 is MDHEN and CDR2 is SYDVKM in the germline V gene.

The V and J genes are TRBV7-9 and TRBJ2-7; a weak D match, TRBD2 (5 bases). In germline, CDR1 is SEHNR, CDR2 FQNEAQ (reference sequence). V dropped 5 bases and J dropped 11 bases, with 10 bases sitting between them. The CDR3 spans 10 residues. The CDR3, as DNA: TGTGCCAGCAGCCCGTCCGGGGAGTACTTC. It codes for CASSPSGEYF.

The genes are TRBV7-7 and TRBJ2-1; 8 positions match TRBD2. The ends lost 0 bases at V and 4 bases at J; junction bases unmatched: 5. The CDR3 consists of 16 residues. CDR1 and CDR2 (germline): SSHAT, FNYEAQ (reference sequence). The CDR3 coding sequence is TGTGCCAGCAGCTTAGCCCTAGCGGGTCCTTACAATGAGCAGTTCTTC. Residues: CASSLALAGPYNEQFF.

The rearrangement joins TRBV7-2 to TRBJ1-4, with TRBD1 identical over 7 bases. CDR1 is SGHTA, CDR2 FQGNSA, per germline. V was pared by 5 bases and J by 5 bases, with 2 bases of the junction left unmatched. This CDR3 comprises 13 residues. The CDR3 coding sequence is TGTGCCAGCAGCAAACAGGGGAATGAAAAACTGTTTTTT. This encodes CASSKQGNEKLFF.

The genes are TRBV29-1 and TRBJ2-2; 12 bases are a match to TRBD1. J lost 7 bases, V lost 3 bases, and 6 bases had no gene match. CDR3 length: 15 amino acids. Per the germline V gene, CDR1 is SQVTM and CDR2 is ANQGSEA. DNA for the CDR3: TGCAGCGTTGATAGGGGGACAGGGGGCGTCGGGGAGCTGTTTTTT. Its translation is CSVDRGTGGVGELFF.

The chain carries TRBV19 and TRBJ1-1; TRBD1 matches 7 bases. Germline lookup yields CDR1 LNHDA and CDR2 SQIVND (reference sequence). With V trimmed by 6 bases and J by 0 bases, 4 bases remained unmatched. The CDR3 covers 14 residues. The CDR3 nucleotides read TGTGCCAGTAGCCGGACAGGCTTGAACACTGAAGCTTTCTTT. Amino acids: CASSRTGLNTEAFF.

The rearrangement uses TRBV19 and TRBJ1-2, with D possibly matching TRBD1 (5 bases). With 4 bases removed from V and 1 base from J, the gap between germline ends came to 13 bases. CDR3 length: 15 amino acids. Germline assignment: CDR1 LNHDA and CDR2 SQIVND (reference sequence). The CDR3 DNA sequence: TGTGCCAGTAGTACCGGGGGAAGGGGTAACTATGGCTACACCTTC. It is translated as CASSTGGRGNYGYTF.